Below are 6 T cell receptor beta chains sequenced from a single sample in a study of OX40 agonist ivuxolimab in advanced cancers. Repertoires were generated with immunoSEQ multiplex PCR, while TCRdb's copy carries only in-frame clones and drops some. This table has over 10,000 clones, just under 90% appearing once. Material: CD4+ or CD8+ T cells sorted from blood, obtained in a trial of the OX40 agonist ivuxolimab. The receptors here all came from an adult with an advanced solid tumor such as melanoma, head and neck, liver or kidney cancer.

The chain uses TRBV7-9 and TRBJ2-7, with 12 positions matching TRBD2. The CDR3 covers 15 residues. The trim removed 6 bases at V and 2 bases at J, leaving 5 bases unmatched. Germline V lookup: CDR1 SEHNR, CDR2 FQNEAQ (reference sequence). Written as DNA, the CDR3 is TGTGCCAGCAGTCCACGGACTAGCGGGACCTACGAGCAGTACTTC. Translating it yields CASSPRTSGTYEQYF.

The count of this clone is one. The genes are TRBV4-3 and TRBJ2-7, with 8 bases identical to TRBD1. Trimming cost V 3 bases and J 4 bases; bases outside gene matches: 5. The CDR3 length is 14 residues. From germline, CDR1 is LGHNA and CDR2 YSLEER. DNA for the CDR3: TGCGCCAGCAGCCACCTACAGGGGGGTTACGAGCAGTACTTC. Protein: CASSHLQGGYEQYF.

The gene calls are TRBV28 and TRBJ2-3; 8 nucleotides match TRBD2. Trimming took 1 base from V and 2 from J; bases not matched to a gene: 2. CDR1 MDHEN and CDR2 SYDVKM come from the germline V gene. The CDR3 extends over 15 amino acids. CDR3 nucleotide sequence: TGTGCCAGCAGTTTATCTAGCGGGTACACAGATACGCAGTATTTT. Amino acid sequence: CASSLSSGYTDTQYF.

The chain uses TRBV9 and TRBJ2-3; the match to TRBD2 covers 9 bases. CDR3 length: 15 amino acids. Per the germline V gene, CDR1 is SGDLS and CDR2 is YYNGEE. J was trimmed by 2 bases and V by 5 bases; bases with no gene match: 6. CDR3 sequence reads: CASRETSGPTDTQYF. CDR3 in DNA: TGTGCCAGCAGAGAGACTAGCGGCCCCACAGATACGCAGTATTTT.

The chain combines TRBV25-1 with TRBJ2-3; D perhaps matches TRBD1 (5 bases). This CDR3 contains 11 residues. Germline V CDR1 and CDR2: MGHDK, SYGVNS. Trimming removed 9 bases at V and 4 bases at J, with 8 bases between. DNA for the CDR3: TGTGCCAGTACAGGAGCAGATACGCAGTATTTT. This gives the protein CASTGADTQYF.

The chain couples TRBV27 to TRBJ2-7; 9 bases line up with TRBD1. Germline V CDR1 and CDR2: MNHEY, SMNVEV (reference sequence). The CDR3 is 14 residues long. V lost 3 bases, J lost 7 bases, and 7 bases stayed unmatched. The CDR3 reads CASSFTGTGSEQYF. The CDR3 region has the DNA TGTGCCAGCAGTTTTACCGGGACAGGGTCTGAGCAGTACTTC.